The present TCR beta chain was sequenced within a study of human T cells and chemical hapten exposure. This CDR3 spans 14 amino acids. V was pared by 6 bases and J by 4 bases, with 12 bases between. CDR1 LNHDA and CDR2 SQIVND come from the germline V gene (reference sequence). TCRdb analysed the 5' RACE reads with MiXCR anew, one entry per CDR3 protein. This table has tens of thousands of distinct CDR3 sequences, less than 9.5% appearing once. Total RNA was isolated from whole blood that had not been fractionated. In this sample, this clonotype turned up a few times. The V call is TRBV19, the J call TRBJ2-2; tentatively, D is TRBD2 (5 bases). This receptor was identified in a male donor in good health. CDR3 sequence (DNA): TGTGCCAGTAGCCCCGGGGTCCCCACCGGGGAGCTGTTTTTT. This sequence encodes CASSPGVPTGELFF.